The present TCR beta chain was sequenced within a study of blood T cell repertoires in COVID-19. Study in general: Both acute and convalescent COVID-19 samples were obtained from the United States, Italy and Spain.

Authors' processing steps: Researchers report that nucleated cell counts were estimated from reference gene primer amplification. The repertoire was sequenced with immunoSEQ multiplex PCR; TCRdb's copy has only in-frame clones and lacks some. D and trimming were read from the DNA, whereas the V and J calls and clone size are those reported in that table. There are about 160,000 clones in the sample; around four fifths occur only once, and approximately 22% lies in the top ten. The TCR comes from a woman of 80 years or more with acute or convalescent COVID-19. The specimen was peripheral blood.

CDR3 in amino acids: CAWTVSMRGNSPLHF. CDR3 nucleotide sequence: TGTGCCTGGACCGTGTCTATGAGGGGGAATTCACCCCTCCACTTT. V is TRBV30 and J is TRBJ1-6; weak D call: TRBD1 (6 bases). Trimming removed 4 bases at V and 7 bases at J, with 17 bases between. Germline CDR1 GTSNPN, CDR2 SVGIG (reference sequence). This CDR3 has 15 amino acids.